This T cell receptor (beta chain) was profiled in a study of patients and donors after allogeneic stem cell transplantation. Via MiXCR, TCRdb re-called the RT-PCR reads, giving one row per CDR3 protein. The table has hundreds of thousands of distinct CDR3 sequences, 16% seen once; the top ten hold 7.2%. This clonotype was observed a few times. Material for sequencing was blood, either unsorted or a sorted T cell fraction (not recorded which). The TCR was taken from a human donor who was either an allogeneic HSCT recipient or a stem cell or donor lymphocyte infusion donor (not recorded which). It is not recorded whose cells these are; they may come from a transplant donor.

The CDR3 DNA follows: TGCAGCGTTCTAGCCAGCGGGGAAGACAATGAGCAGTTCTTC. This translates into CSVLASGEDNEQFF. The gene calls are TRBV29-1 and TRBJ2-1; 7 bases agree with TRBD2. Germline assignment: CDR1 SQVTM and CDR2 ANQGSEA. V was pared by 5 bases and J by 5 bases, with 9 bases of the junction left unmatched. This CDR3 region has 14 residues.